This TCR beta chain was identified during a study of T cell changes during pregnancy in multiple sclerosis. Only in-frame clones appear in the TCRdb table, and some are missing; sequencing was by immunoSEQ multiplex PCR. The sample records fewer than 65,000 clones, roughly nine tenths being singletons. V was trimmed by 5 bases and J by 6 bases, leaving 14 bases between them. Per the germline V gene, CDR1 is SGHTA and CDR2 is FQGTGA. The CDR3 extends over 14 amino acids. The sample in question was CD8+ T cells from peripheral blood mononuclear cells, obtained after pregnancy. The rearrangement links TRBV7-3 to TRBJ1-5, with D maybe TRBD1 (5 bases). This TCR derives from a female donor with multiple sclerosis, enrolled in a pregnancy study. The CDR3 here is CASSLKGRCQPQHF. As DNA, the CDR3 is TGTGCCAGCAGCCTCAAGGGGCGATGTCAGCCCCAGCATTTT.